Listed here is a single T cell receptor (beta chain). Its antigen is currently unknown. These data originate in a study of T cell responses to AZD1222 COVID-19 vaccine. Study in general: Researchers grouped second doses given at about 4 or about 12 weeks into one pool.

Study-level results: Donors were chiefly white British, with a greater number of females, and clonal diversity was perhaps underestimated.

The germline gives CDR1 LGHDT, CDR2 YNNKEL (reference sequence). The CDR3 runs to 17 residues. V gave up 1 base and J gave up 4 bases, with 17 bases separating them. Method: immunoSEQ multiplex PCR; TCRdb's copy keeps in-frame clones and lacks some. The sample includes tens of thousands of clones, approximately 88% seen only once; the top ten take 2% to 3%. The TCR was taken from an adult in good health. The input for sequencing was peripheral blood, taken on day 0 of AZD1222 vaccination. The chain joins TRBV3-1 (or the pseudogene TRBV3-2) to TRBJ2-1; D unclear. The CDR3 spells CASSQASLAGLYNEQFF. The CDR3 coding sequence is TGTGCCAGCAGCCAAGCCTCCCTGGCAGGTTTATACAATGAGCAGTTCTTC.